Sequencing of this TCR beta chain was carried out in a study of blood T cell repertoires in COVID-19. In the study overall: Sites across the United States, Italy and Spain contributed samples from acute and convalescent COVID-19. T cells, B-cell-depleted T cells, or PBMCs provided the cDNA or gDNA that served as material.

This clone occurred once. Authors' analysis steps: Estimates of nucleated cell counts were drawn from the amplification of reference gene primers. Libraries were prepared by immunoSEQ multiplex PCR; TCRdb keeps only in-frame clonotypes and omits some of them. The V and J calls and the clone size are those of that table, but D and trimming were determined from the DNA. Here the sample spans 250,000 to 300,000 clones, 80% to 90% being singletons. This CDR3 has 16 residues. In germline, CDR1 is GTSNPN, CDR2 SVGIG (reference sequence). V trimming: 0 bases; J trimming: 4 bases; junction bases outside the gene matches: 6.

This TCR was recovered from a woman in her thirties or forties with acute or convalescent COVID-19. The chain couples TRBV30 to TRBJ2-2; 9 nucleotides agree with TRBD1. The sequenced sample consisted of peripheral blood. The CDR3 reads CAWSVIPGQGTGELFF. CDR3 sequence (DNA): TGTGCCTGGAGTGTAATCCCGGGACAGGGCACCGGGGAGCTGTTTTTT.